The 10 T cell receptor beta chains reported below all come from one sample, sequenced in a study of blood T cells in healthy people across ages. Primers used in a second PCR of roughly 6 to 11 cycles were a sample-barcoded 5' primer and a J-beta primer mix. TCRdb reprocessed the 5' RACE reads via MiXCR and lists one record per CDR3 protein. Of approximately 790,000 distinct CDR3 sequences in the sample, less than 80% were seen once. Sequenced sample: blood. The receptors stem from a man aged 25 to 40 in good health.

This clonotype turned up a few times. The J gene is TRBJ1-6, the V gene TRBV14; D unresolved. Germline loops: CDR1 SGHDN, CDR2 FVKESK. CDR3 size: 14 residues. V was clipped by 5 bases and J by 7 bases, with 12 bases between them. DNA of the CDR3: TGTGCCAGCAGCGTGGGCCTAGCAAATTCACCCCTCCACTTT. Its translation is CASSVGLANSPLHF. Full variable domain (remainder filled in from reference TRBV14 and TRBJ1-6): EAGVTQFPSHSVIEKGQTVTLRCDPISGHDNLYWYRRVMGKEIKFLLHFVKESKQDESGMPNNRFLAERTGGTYSTLKVQPAELEDSGVYFCASSVGLANSPLHFGNGTRLTVT.

In DNA form, the CDR3 reads TGTGCCAGCAGCTTACTCCACAGGGAGGGAGGTTTTGAGCAGTTCTTC. This gives the protein CASSLLHREGGFEQFF. V gene TRBV11-2 combines with J gene TRBJ2-1, with TRBD2 as a possible D gene (7 bases). Germline V gene data show CDR1 as SGHAT and CDR2 as FQNNGV. The germline V and J ends were trimmed by 2 bases and 9 bases, with 20 bases remaining between them. The CDR3 sequence is 16 residues long.

J is TRBJ2-1 and V is TRBV5-6, with 9 bases lining up with TRBD1. Trimming took 4 bases from V and 7 from J; bases not matched to a gene: 9. Germline CDR1 reads SGHDT; CDR2 reads YYEEEE. This CDR3 spans 15 amino acids. DNA of the CDR3: TGTGCCAGCAGCCCGGGGACAGGGCGCAGTAATGAGCAGTTCTTC. Its protein is CASSPGTGRSNEQFF.

This clonotype was detected a few times. The chain combines TRBV27 with TRBJ2-5, with D maybe TRBD1 (5 bases). Trimming pared 1 base from V and 9 bases from J, leaving 12 bases between. There are 13 residues in the CDR3. Germline V CDR1 and CDR2: MNHEY, SMNVEV (reference sequence). The CDR3 bases are TGTGCCAGCAGTTTATTAGGCCCCAGGGCCCAGTACTTC. As protein: CASSLLGPRAQYF.

The rearrangement joins TRBV9 to TRBJ2-7; TRBD1 aligns across 7 bases. J lost 5 bases, V lost 0 bases, and 8 bases had no gene match. The CDR3 covers 15 residues. From germline, CDR1 is SGDLS and CDR2 YYNGEE. The DNA for the CDR3 is TGTGCCAGCAGCGTAGGAGTGGGACAGTCCCACGAGCAGTACTTC. This codes for CASSVGVGQSHEQYF.

This clonotype was detected a few times. The chain joins TRBV2 to TRBJ2-2; perhaps D is TRBD1 or TRBD2 (5 bases each). V gave up 3 bases and J gave up 5 bases, with 10 bases separating them. The CDR3 sequence is 14 residues long. Germline V CDR1 and CDR2: SNHLY, FYNNEI. The CDR3: CASSDRDGTGELFF. The CDR3 DNA sequence: TGTGCCAGCAGTGACCGGGACGGAACCGGGGAGCTGTTTTTT.

The J gene is TRBJ2-7, the V gene TRBV27; perhaps D is TRBD1 or TRBD2 (6 bases each). The CDR3 totals 15 residues. Germline CDR1 is MNHEY and CDR2 is SMNVEV (reference sequence). The V end lost 6 bases, the J end lost 3 bases, and 18 bases lay between the germline ends. The CDR3 reads CASSRRQDYYYEQYF. For the CDR3, the DNA is TGTGCCAGCAGCAGACGACAGGACTATTACTACGAGCAGTACTTC.

The rearrangement links TRBV7-2 to TRBJ2-1, with TRBD1 matching 11 bases. Germline V CDR1 and CDR2: SGHTA, FQGNSA. This CDR3 is 15 amino acids long. V was pared by 1 base and J by 9 bases, with 5 bases of the junction left unmatched. The CDR3 DNA sequence: TGTGCCAGCAGCTTAGGGACAGGGGGCGAGTTTGAGCAGTTCTTC. This translates into CASSLGTGGEFEQFF.

Regarding this clonotype: This could be a read error, since a much larger clone is one nucleotide away. The chain combines TRBV29-1 with TRBJ2-3; 7 bases are shared with TRBD2. The CDR3 totals 13 residues. Per germline, CDR1 SQVTM and CDR2 ANQGSEA. CDR3 protein: CSPPGGEGDMQYF. In DNA form, the CDR3 reads TGCAGCCCACCTGGAGGGGAGGGAGATATGCAGTATTTT.

This clonotype has only a few counts. The rearrangement links TRBV20-1 to TRBJ2-3, with a possible D match to TRBD2 (5 bases). V shed 0 bases and J shed 5 bases, with 12 bases lying between them. Germline V gene sequence: CDR1 DFQATT, CDR2 SNEGSKA (reference sequence). The CDR3 is 14 residues long. CDR3 DNA: TGCAGTGCTAGAGATAAACTAGTTATAGATACGCAGTATTTT. Its protein is CSARDKLVIDTQYF.